The 17 T cell receptor beta chains presented below share a single source sample, sequenced in a study of blood T cell repertoires in COVID-19. Sequencing was performed with immunoSEQ multiplex PCR; in TCRdb, only in-frame clones are kept and a portion is missing. The repertoire has 55,000 to 80,000 clones, more than 75% of them found once; the top ten carry around 12%. Specimen: peripheral blood. Receptors were obtained from a human donor in a cohort sampled during active COVID-19.

This chain links TRBV9 with TRBJ2-1; 7 nucleotides line up with TRBD1. J gave up 4 bases and V 0 bases, and 4 bases lay outside the gene matches. Germline CDR1 SGDLS, CDR2 YYNGEE. This CDR3 spans 15 amino acids. CDR3 region: CASSVGDRKYNEQFF. The DNA for the CDR3 is TGTGCCAGCAGCGTAGGGGACAGAAAGTACAATGAGCAGTTCTTC.

This clone has a single count. This chain uses TRBV6-5 with TRBJ1-1; no reliable D call. The CDR3 runs to 15 residues. Looked up from germline, CDR1 is MNHEY and CDR2 is SVGAGI. V shed 0 bases and J shed 0 bases, with 8 bases lying between them. The chain's CDR3 is CASSYSVAVNTEAFF. CDR3 nucleotides: TGTGCCAGCAGTTACTCGGTAGCGGTGAACACTGAAGCTTTCTTT.

This clone was counted once. The V gene is TRBV6-5, the J gene TRBJ1-3; TRBD1 might be the D (5 bases). The CDR3 covers 14 residues. V was pared by 5 bases and J by 0 bases, with 8 bases between. Germline V gene data show CDR1 as MNHEY and CDR2 as SVGAGI. Here the CDR3 reads CASSRQRSGNTIYF. The CDR3 nucleotides are TGTGCCAGCAGTCGACAGCGCTCTGGAAACACCATATATTTT.

CDR3 sequence: CASCPTLSTDTQYF. The DNA of the CDR3 is TGCGCCAGCTGCCCCACCCTAAGCACAGATACGCAGTATTTT. The chain combines TRBV5-1 with TRBJ2-3; D gene unclear. The V and J ends lost 7 bases and 0 bases respectively, with 12 bases between them. From germline, CDR1 is SGHRS and CDR2 YFSETQ. The CDR3 covers 14 residues.

V usage is TRBV5-6 and J usage is TRBJ2-4, with 11 bases matching TRBD1. J gave up 1 base and V 4 bases, and 7 bases lay outside the gene matches. Germline V gene data show CDR1 as SGHDT and CDR2 as YYEEEE. This CDR3 spans 17 amino acids. CDR3 amino acids: CASSPRDRGAAKNIQYF. The CDR3 region has the DNA TGTGCCAGCAGCCCCAGGGACAGGGGGGCGGCCAAAAACATTCAGTACTTC.

DNA of the CDR3: TGTGCCAGCAGGCCGTACGACAGGGTTGTCTATGGCTACACCTTC. Its translation is CASRPYDRVVYGYTF. The V and J genes are TRBV5-5 and TRBJ1-2; 7 bases agree with TRBD1. The CDR3 is 15 residues long. V shed 5 bases and J 4 bases; nucleotides not matched to a gene: 11. Germline values: CDR1 SGHKS, CDR2 YYEKEE (reference sequence).

V and J are TRBV6-5 and TRBJ2-3, with 7 bases lining up with TRBD1. V dropped 0 bases and J dropped 1; count of bases not matched to a gene: 1. The CDR3 is 15 residues long. Germline values: CDR1 MNHEY, CDR2 SVGAGI. CDR3 nucleotides: TGTGCCAGCAGTTACTCGGGACAGCGCACAGATACGCAGTATTTT. Its translation is CASSYSGQRTDTQYF.

V is TRBV11-2 and J is TRBJ1-1; 7 nucleotides agree with TRBD1. This CDR3 is 15 amino acids long. Germline CDR1 SGHAT, CDR2 FQNNGV. The trim removed 2 bases at V and 4 bases at J, leaving 7 bases unmatched. CDR3 residues: CASSLRGGAGTEAFF. The CDR3 nucleotides read TGTGCCAGCAGCTTAAGAGGGGGCGCGGGCACTGAAGCTTTCTTT.

The gene calls are TRBV15 and TRBJ2-5; 8 bases align to TRBD1. Per germline, CDR1 LNHNV and CDR2 YYDKDF (reference sequence). The CDR3 totals 15 residues. After removal of 5 bases from V and 1 base from J, the junction contained 6 bases not matched to a gene. The CDR3 DNA sequence: TGTGCCACCAGCGGGTGGGACAGGCGCCAAGAGACCCAGTACTTC. This gives the protein CATSGWDRRQETQYF.

The rearrangement links TRBV10-3 to TRBJ2-3; maybe TRBD2 (7 bases). Germline V lookup: CDR1 ENHRY, CDR2 SYGVKD. CDR3 length: 14 amino acids. Trimming removed 8 bases from V and 2 bases from J, with 14 bases in between. The CDR3 reads CAIRAAGATDTQYF. CDR3 nucleotide sequence: TGTGCCATCCGGGCGGCGGGGGCCACAGATACGCAGTATTTT.

This chain uses TRBV19 with TRBJ1-6; TRBD1 is a possible D gene (6 bases). This CDR3 comprises 18 residues. Deletions cut 10 bases from V and 7 bases from J, with 29 bases between. CDR1 is LNHDA, CDR2 SQIVND, per germline (reference sequence). In DNA form, the CDR3 reads TGTGCCACCAAGACCTACAGGGTACCCCCCCGCTGGAATTCACCCCTCCACTTT. Protein sequence: CATKTYRVPPRWNSPLHF.

The V gene is TRBV15, the J gene TRBJ1-1; no clear D. The CDR3 totals 12 residues. V lost 5 bases, J lost 7 bases, and 11 bases lay in between. Germline CDR1 and CDR2: LNHNV and YYDKDF (reference sequence). CDR3 DNA sequence: TGTGCCACCAGCCAGCGGACCGGTGAAGCTTTCTTT. Translation: CATSQRTGEAFF.

The rearrangement joins TRBV6-5 to TRBJ1-4; weak D call: TRBD1 (6 bases). The V gene's germline CDR1 is MNHEY and CDR2 SVGAGI. Trimming pared 2 bases from V and 7 bases from J, leaving 11 bases between. This CDR3 region has 14 residues. CDR3 bases: TGTGCCAGCAGTTACAACAGGGCTACTGAAAAACTGTTTTTT. Encoded protein: CASSYNRATEKLFF.

V gene TRBV18 combines with J gene TRBJ1-1; 9 bases agree with TRBD1. Germline V gene data show CDR1 as KGHSH and CDR2 as LQKENI. With 1 base clipped from V and 0 bases from J, the junction kept 0 bases outside the gene matches. This CDR3 has 15 residues. The CDR3 spells CASSPRQGVNTEAFF. Written as DNA, the CDR3 is TGTGCCAGCTCACCACGACAGGGGGTGAACACTGAAGCTTTCTTT.

The V gene is TRBV15, the J gene TRBJ1-4; TRBD1 might be the D (6 bases). The CDR3 is made up of 14 amino acids. CDR1 is LNHNV and CDR2 is YYDKDF in the germline V gene (reference sequence). Between the trimmed V and J ends, which lost 0 bases and 8 bases, there was a span of 10 bases. CDR3 bases: TGTGCCACCAGCAGAGAGGGGGCCGGAGAAAAACTGTTTTTT. It translates to CATSREGAGEKLFF. The variable domain in full, with the rest retrieved from reference TRBV15 and TRBJ1-4, is DAMVIQNPRYQVTQFGKPVTLSCSQTLNHNVMYWYQQKSSQAPKLLFHYYDKDFNNEADTPDNFQSRRPNTSFCFLDIRSPGLGDTAMYLCATSREGAGEKLFFGSGTQLSVL.

Only a few counts were recorded for this clone. The chain recombines TRBV5-1 with TRBJ2-2, with a tentative D call TRBD2 (5 bases). Trimming shortened V by 0 bases and J by 5 bases, and 8 bases separated the two germline ends. CDR3 length: 14 residues. From germline, CDR1 is SGHRS and CDR2 YFSETQ. CDR3 residues: CASSLGLATGELFF. In DNA, the CDR3 is TGCGCCAGCAGCTTGGGGCTAGCTACCGGGGAGCTGTTTTTT.

This chain uses TRBV5-5 with TRBJ1-6; TRBD1 aligns across 9 bases. The CDR3 is made up of 15 amino acids. Per germline, CDR1 SGHKS and CDR2 YYEKEE (reference sequence). Unmatched junction bases numbered 7, after V lost 4 bases and J lost 8 bases. The CDR3 DNA sequence: TGTGCCAGCAGCCCCACGGGACAGGGCTATTCACCCCTCCACTTT. The encoded protein is CASSPTGQGYSPLHF.